Following are 14 T cell receptor beta chains from one sample sequenced in a study of T cell repertoires in cytomegalovirus infection. TCRdb independently ran MiXCR on the reads; one entry per CDR3 protein. In the table there are under 200,000 distinct CDR3 sequences, about a tenth of which are singletons. The sample was PBMCs. Receptor source: a human donor in good health (CMV status not recorded). Some clones in this sample may be carry-over from other donors' samples.

This clonotype was counted many times. The J gene is TRBJ2-1, the V gene TRBV7-9, with 7 positions matching TRBD2. This CDR3 is 15 amino acids long. Germline V gene data show CDR1 as SEHNR and CDR2 as FQNEAQ (reference sequence). The J segment lost 3 bases and the V segment lost 6 bases, leaving 8 bases of the junction unmatched. CDR3 protein: CASRPRELGYNEQFF. DNA of the CDR3: TGTGCCAGCAGGCCGCGGGAGTTGGGCTACAATGAGCAGTTCTTC.

The chain combines TRBV7-2 with TRBJ1-2; D gene unclear. CDR1 and CDR2 from the germline V gene are SGHTA and FQGNSA. V shed 8 bases and J shed 7 bases, with 23 bases lying between them. The CDR3 has 15 residues. This CDR3 is CASLEAVGRVGGYTF. The CDR3 bases are TGTGCCAGCCTTGAAGCGGTAGGGCGGGTAGGTGGCTACACCTTC.

This chain links TRBV19 with TRBJ2-1; D gene uncertain. The V and J ends lost 1 base and 4 bases respectively, with 14 bases between them. Germline V gives CDR1 LNHDA, CDR2 SQIVND (reference sequence). The CDR3 totals 16 residues. As DNA, the CDR3 is TGTGCCAGTAGTATAGGGGTAGAGAGACCATACAATGAGCAGTTCTTC. Protein sequence: CASSIGVERPYNEQFF.

This clonotype showed up many times. The V call is TRBV7-6, the J call TRBJ2-4; a possible D gene is TRBD1 (6 bases). This CDR3 comprises 20 residues. Trimming took 5 bases from V and 0 from J, leaving 26 bases between them. Germline V gene data show CDR1 as SGHVS and CDR2 as FNYEAQ. As DNA, the CDR3 is TGTGCCAGCAGCCCAACGACAGGCGTCCCTGCTCTACTAGCCAAAAACATTCAGTACTTC. Residues: CASSPTTGVPALLAKNIQYF.

This clonotype was recorded a few times. The genes are TRBV14 and TRBJ2-1, with a tentative D call TRBD2 (5 bases). This CDR3 comprises 15 residues. Germline V gene sequence: CDR1 SGHDN, CDR2 FVKESK. Deletions cut 0 bases from V and 6 bases from J, with 12 bases between. The CDR3 coding sequence is TGTGCCAGCAGCCAAGAAACGGGGTACTCCAATGAGCAGTTCTTC. Translated, it gives CASSQETGYSNEQFF.

By share of the sample, this clonotype is medium-sized. V is TRBV7-2 and J is TRBJ2-1; D is uncertain. Germline CDR1 is SGHTA and CDR2 is FQGNSA. V was shortened by 0 bases and J by 6 bases, with 0 bases between the two germline ends. CDR3 size: 11 residues. The CDR3 DNA is TGTGCCAGCAGCTTAGCCAATGAGCAGTTCTTC. Residues: CASSLANEQFF. The full variable domain, its missing parts supplied by reference TRBV7-2 and TRBJ2-1, is GAGVSQSPSNKVTEKGKDVELRCDPISGHTALYWYRQSLGQGLEFLIYFQGNSAPDKSGLPSDRFSAERTGGSVSTLTIQRTQQEDSAVYLCASSLANEQFFGPGTRLTVL.

This clonotype was counted only a few times. V usage is TRBV5-5 and J usage is TRBJ2-3, with a weak D call TRBD1 (6 bases). The CDR3 sequence is 15 residues long. CDR1 SGHKS and CDR2 YYEKEE come from the germline V gene (reference sequence). Trimming stripped 5 bases from V and 6 bases from J, with 19 bases between. The CDR3 loop reads CASSNTGTKGDTQYF. CDR3 nucleotides: TGTGCCAGCAGTAATACCGGGACAAAAGGGGATACGCAGTATTTT.

This clonotype has at least ten counts. The chain has TRBV4-1 and TRBJ2-1; the D is unclear. V dropped 1 base and J dropped 0 bases, with 7 bases sitting between them. There are 15 residues in the CDR3. Germline V lookup: CDR1 MGHRA, CDR2 YSYEKL. CDR3 sequence (DNA): TGCGCCAGCAGCCAAGGGGAAATCTCCTACAATGAGCAGTTCTTC. Translating gives CASSQGEISYNEQFF.

Here the CDR3 DNA reads TGCGCCAGCAGCCTCTCTAATGGGGGAATTGGAGAAAAACTGTTTTTT. It specifies CASSLSNGGIGEKLFF. This sequence joins TRBV4-3 and TRBJ1-4; a possible D gene is TRBD1 (5 bases). V lost 4 bases and J 8 bases, leaving 20 bases between the germline ends. In germline, CDR1 is LGHNA, CDR2 YSLEER. The length of the CDR3 is 16 residues.

In this sample, this clonotype turned up many times. This rearrangement joins TRBV7-2 to TRBJ2-4; D unresolved. V shed 4 bases and J shed 0 bases, with 10 bases lying between them. From germline, CDR1 is SGHTA and CDR2 FQGNSA. The CDR3 consists of 15 residues. The CDR3 sequence is CASSSLRLAKNIQYF. CDR3 DNA sequence: TGTGCCAGCAGCTCGCTCAGGCTAGCCAAAAACATTCAGTACTTC.

In this sample, this clonotype turned up a few times. The chain carries TRBV13 and TRBJ2-4; 8 positions match TRBD1. The CDR3 length is 16 residues. V shed 5 bases, J shed 0 bases, and the junction held 6 bases outside the gene matches. Germline V CDR1 and CDR2: PRHDT, FYEKMQ (reference sequence). In DNA form, the CDR3 reads TGTGCCAGCAGCACCCGACAGGGGAGAGCCAAAAACATTCAGTACTTC. Translated: CASSTRQGRAKNIQYF. The full variable domain, in which reference TRBV13 and TRBJ2-4 provide the parts outside the CDR3, is AAGVIQSPRHLIKEKRETATLKCYPIPRHDTVYWYQQGPGQDPQFLISFYEKMQSDKGSIPDRFSAQQFSDYHSELNMSSLELGDSALYFCASSTRQGRAKNIQYFGAGTRLSVL.

A few counts support this clonotype. The V call is TRBV30, the J call TRBJ1-5, with D hard to call. CDR1 is GTSNPN and CDR2 is SVGIG in the germline V gene (reference sequence). Trimming shortened V by 2 bases and J by 4 bases, and 15 bases separated the two germline ends. The CDR3 has 15 amino acids. The CDR3 reads CAWSLLEGRNQPQHF. CDR3 bases: TGTGCCTGGAGTTTATTGGAAGGGAGGAATCAGCCCCAGCATTTT.

Ten or more counts support this clonotype. The chain couples TRBV6-6 to TRBJ2-6; unclear D gene. V dropped 0 bases and J dropped 3 bases, with 12 bases sitting between them. The CDR3 contains 17 residues. Looked up from germline, CDR1 is MNHNY and CDR2 is SVGAGI (reference sequence). In DNA form, the CDR3 reads TGTGCCAGCAGTTACTCGAACGGGCTAGGTGGGGCCAACGTCCTGACTTTC. It specifies CASSYSNGLGGANVLTF.

Worth noting for this clonotype: Without the conserved terminal phenylalanine or tryptophan, this CDR3 likely stems from a read error. The chain recombines TRBV10-3 with TRBJ1-1; D is ambiguous. This CDR3 contains 13 residues. The V end was cut by 6 bases, the J end by 3 bases, with 11 bases between. Looked up from germline, CDR1 is ENHRY and CDR2 is SYGVKD. The CDR3 coding sequence is TGTGCCATCAGGGGAGCGAGGGACACTGAAGCTTTCTCT. Amino acids: CAIRGARDTEAFS.